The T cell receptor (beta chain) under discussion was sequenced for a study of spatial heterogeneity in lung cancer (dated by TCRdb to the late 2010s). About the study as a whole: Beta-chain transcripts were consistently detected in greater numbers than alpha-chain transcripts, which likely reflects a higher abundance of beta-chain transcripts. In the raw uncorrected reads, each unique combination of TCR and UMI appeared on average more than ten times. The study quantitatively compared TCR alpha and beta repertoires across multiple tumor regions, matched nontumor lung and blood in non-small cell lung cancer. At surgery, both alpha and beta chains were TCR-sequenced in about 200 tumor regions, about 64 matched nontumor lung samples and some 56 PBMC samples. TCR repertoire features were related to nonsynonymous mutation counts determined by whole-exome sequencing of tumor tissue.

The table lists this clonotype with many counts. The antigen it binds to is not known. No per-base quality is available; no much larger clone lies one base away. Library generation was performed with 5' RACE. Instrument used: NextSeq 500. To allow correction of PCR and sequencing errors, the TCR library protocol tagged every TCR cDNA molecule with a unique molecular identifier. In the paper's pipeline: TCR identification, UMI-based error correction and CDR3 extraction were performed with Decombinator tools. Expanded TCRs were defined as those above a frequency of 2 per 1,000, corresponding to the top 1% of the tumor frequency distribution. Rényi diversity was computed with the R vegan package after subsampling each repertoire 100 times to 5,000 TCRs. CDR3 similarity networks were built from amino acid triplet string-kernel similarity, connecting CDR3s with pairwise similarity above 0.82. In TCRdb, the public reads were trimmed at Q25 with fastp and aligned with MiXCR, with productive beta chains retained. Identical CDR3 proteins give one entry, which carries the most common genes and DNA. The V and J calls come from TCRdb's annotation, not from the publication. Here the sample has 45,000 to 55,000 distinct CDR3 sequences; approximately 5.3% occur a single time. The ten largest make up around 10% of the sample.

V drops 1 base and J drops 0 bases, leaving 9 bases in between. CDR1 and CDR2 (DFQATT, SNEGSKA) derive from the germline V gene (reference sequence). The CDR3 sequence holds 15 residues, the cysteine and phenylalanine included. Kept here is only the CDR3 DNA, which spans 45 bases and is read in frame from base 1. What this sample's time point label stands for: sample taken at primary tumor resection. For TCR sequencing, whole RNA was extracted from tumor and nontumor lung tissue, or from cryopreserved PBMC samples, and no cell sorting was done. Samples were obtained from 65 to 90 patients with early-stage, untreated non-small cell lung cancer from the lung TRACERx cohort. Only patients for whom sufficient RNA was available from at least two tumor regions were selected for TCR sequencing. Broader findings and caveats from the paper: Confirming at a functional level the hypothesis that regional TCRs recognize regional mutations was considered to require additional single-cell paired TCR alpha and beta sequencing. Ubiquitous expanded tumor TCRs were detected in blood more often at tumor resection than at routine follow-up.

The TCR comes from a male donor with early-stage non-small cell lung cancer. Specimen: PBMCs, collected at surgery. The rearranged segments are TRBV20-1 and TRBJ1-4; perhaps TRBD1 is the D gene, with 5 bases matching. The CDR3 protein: CSARGPGTTNEKLFF. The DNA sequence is TGCAGTGCTAGAGGCCCAGGGACAACTAATGAAAAACTGTTTTTT.